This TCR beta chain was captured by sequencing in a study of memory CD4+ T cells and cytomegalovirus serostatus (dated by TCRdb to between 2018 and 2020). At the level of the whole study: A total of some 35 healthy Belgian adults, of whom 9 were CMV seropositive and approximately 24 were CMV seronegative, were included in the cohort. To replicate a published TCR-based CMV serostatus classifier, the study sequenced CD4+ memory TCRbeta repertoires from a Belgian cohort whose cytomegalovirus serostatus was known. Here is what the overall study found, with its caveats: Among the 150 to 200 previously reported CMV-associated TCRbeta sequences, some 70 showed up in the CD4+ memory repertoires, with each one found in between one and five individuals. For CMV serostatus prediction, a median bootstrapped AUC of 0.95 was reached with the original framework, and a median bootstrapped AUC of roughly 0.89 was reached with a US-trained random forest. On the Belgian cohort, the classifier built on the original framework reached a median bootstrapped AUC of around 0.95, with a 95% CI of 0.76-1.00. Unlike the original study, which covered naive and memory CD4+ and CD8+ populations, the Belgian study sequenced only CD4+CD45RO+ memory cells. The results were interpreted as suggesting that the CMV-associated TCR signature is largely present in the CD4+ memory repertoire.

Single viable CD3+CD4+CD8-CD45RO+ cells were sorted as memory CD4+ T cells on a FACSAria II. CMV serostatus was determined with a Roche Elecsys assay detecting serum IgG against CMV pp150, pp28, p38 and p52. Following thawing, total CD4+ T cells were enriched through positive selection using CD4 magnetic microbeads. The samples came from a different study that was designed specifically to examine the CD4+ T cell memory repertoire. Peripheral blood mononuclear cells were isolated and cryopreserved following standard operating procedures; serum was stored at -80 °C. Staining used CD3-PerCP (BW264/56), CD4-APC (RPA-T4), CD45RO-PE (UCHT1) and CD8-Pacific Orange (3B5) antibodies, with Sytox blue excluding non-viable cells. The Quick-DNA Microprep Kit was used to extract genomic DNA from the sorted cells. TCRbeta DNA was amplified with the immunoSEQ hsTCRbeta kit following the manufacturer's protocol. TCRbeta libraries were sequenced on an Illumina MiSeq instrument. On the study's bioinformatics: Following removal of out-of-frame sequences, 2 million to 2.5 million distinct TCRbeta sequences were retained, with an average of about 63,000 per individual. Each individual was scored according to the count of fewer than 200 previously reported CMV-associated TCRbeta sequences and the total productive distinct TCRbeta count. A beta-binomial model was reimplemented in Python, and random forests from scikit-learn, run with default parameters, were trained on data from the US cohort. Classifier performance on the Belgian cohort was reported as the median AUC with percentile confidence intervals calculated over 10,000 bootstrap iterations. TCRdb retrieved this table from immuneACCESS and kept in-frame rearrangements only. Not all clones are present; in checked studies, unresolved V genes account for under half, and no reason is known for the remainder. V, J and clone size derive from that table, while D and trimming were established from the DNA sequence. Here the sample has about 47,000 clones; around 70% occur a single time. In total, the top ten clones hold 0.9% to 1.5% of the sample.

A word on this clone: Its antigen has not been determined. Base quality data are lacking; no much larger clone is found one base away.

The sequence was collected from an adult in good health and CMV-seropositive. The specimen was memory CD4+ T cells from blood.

The nucleotide sequence reads as follows: TGTGCCAGCAGCCGGACTAGCGGGGAGACCCAGTACTTC. This sequence encodes CASSRTSGETQYF. The chain couples TRBV11-2 to TRBJ2-5; 11 central bases correspond to TRBD2. Ends trimmed: V by 5 bases, J by 5 bases; bases unmatched to a gene: 1. Looking up the germline V gene yields CDR1 SGHAT and CDR2 FQNNGV. The CDR3 holds 13 amino acids from the cysteine to the phenylalanine. The CDR3 DNA has 39 bases and is translated from base 1.